What follows is one TCR beta chain and its context. The data were taken from a study of cytomegalovirus exposure and HLA in healthy donors. TCRdb's table, derived via immunoSEQ multiplex PCR, lists solely in-frame clones and lacks some. The data show fewer than 150,000 clones, with 88% seen just once and about 1.5% held by the top ten. With 4 bases removed from V and 7 bases from J, the gap between germline ends came to 17 bases. The CDR3 length is 15 residues. Per germline, CDR1 SGHRS and CDR2 YFSETQ. The receptor was derived from a man aged 25 to 40 in good health and CMV-seronegative. The chain recombines TRBV5-1 with TRBJ2-2; D perhaps matches TRBD1 (6 bases). Input material: PBMCs. Here the CDR3 DNA reads TGCGCCAGCAGCCAAGGATACAGGGTAGTCGGGGAGCTGTTTTTT. This sequence encodes CASSQGYRVVGELFF.